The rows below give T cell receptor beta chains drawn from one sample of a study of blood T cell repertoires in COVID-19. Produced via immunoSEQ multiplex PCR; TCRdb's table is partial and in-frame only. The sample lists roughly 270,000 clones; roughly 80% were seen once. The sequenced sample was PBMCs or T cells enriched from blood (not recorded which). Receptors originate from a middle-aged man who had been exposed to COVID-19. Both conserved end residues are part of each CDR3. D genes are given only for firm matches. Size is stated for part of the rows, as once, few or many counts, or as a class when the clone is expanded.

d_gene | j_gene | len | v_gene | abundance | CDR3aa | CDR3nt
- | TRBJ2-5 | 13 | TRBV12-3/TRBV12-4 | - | CASSLGRGGTQYF | TGTGCCAGCAGTTTAGGGAGAGGGGGGACCCAGTACTTC
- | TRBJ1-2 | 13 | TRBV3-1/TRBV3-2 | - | CASSPTRNYGYTF | TGTGCCAGCAGTCCGACAAGAAACTATGGCTACACCTTC
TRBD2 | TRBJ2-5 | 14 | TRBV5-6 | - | CASSLGTRQETQYF | TGTGCCAGCAGCTTGGGGACTAGACAAGAGACCCAGTACTTC
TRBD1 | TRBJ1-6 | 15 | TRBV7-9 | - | CASSNSGTGGSPLHF | TGTGCCAGCAGCAATTCCGGGACAGGGGGTTCACCCCTCCACTTT
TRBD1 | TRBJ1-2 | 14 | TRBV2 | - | CAREDRGPIYGYTF | TGTGCCAGAGAAGACAGGGGACCTATCTATGGCTACACCTTC
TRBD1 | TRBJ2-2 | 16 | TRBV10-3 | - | CASSRKTGTATGELFF | TGTGCCAGCTCACGAAAGACCGGGACAGCAACCGGGGAGCTGTTTTTT
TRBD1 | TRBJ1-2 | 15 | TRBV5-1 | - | CASSLVGGTEGGYTF | TGCGCCAGCAGCTTGGTAGGCGGGACAGAGGGCGGCTACACCTTC
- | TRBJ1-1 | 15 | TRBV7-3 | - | CASSSASGRNTEAFF | TGTGCCAGCAGCTCCGCAAGCGGGAGGAACACTGAAGCTTTCTTT
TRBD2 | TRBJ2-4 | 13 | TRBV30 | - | CAWSIGGGNIQYF | TGTGCCTGGAGTATCGGCGGGGGAAACATTCAGTACTTC
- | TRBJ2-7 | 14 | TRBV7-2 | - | CASSLSLASNEQYF | TGTGCCAGCAGCTTATCACTAGCATCCAACGAGCAGTACTTC
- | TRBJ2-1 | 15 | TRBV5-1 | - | CASSTEPGLYNEQFF | TGCGCCAGCAGCACAGAACCGGGACTCTACAATGAGCAGTTCTTC
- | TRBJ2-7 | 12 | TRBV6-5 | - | CASSLTAYEQYF | TGTGCCAGCAGTTTGACAGCCTACGAGCAGTACTTC
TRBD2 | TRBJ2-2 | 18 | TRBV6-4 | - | CASSDSILAGGATGELFF | TGTGCCAGCAGTGACTCGATCCTAGCGGGAGGGGCCACCGGGGAGCTGTTTTTT
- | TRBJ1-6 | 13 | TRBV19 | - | CASRTDRSSPLHF | TGTGCCAGTAGGACAGACAGGTCCTCACCCCTCCACTTT
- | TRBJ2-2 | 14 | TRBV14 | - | CASSQMKASGELFF | TGTGCCAGCAGCCAAATGAAAGCGAGCGGGGAGCTGTTTTTT
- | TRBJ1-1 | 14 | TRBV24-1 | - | CATSAPGKNTEAFF | TGTGCCACCAGTGCACCGGGGAAGAACACTGAAGCTTTCTTT
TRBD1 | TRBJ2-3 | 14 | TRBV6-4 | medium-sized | CASSDSQGADTQYF | TGTGCCAGCAGTGACTCGCAGGGGGCAGATACGCAGTATTTT
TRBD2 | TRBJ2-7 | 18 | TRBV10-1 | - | CASSSGGLAGGISYEQYF | TGCGCCAGCAGTTCAGGGGGACTAGCGGGAGGTATCTCCTACGAGCAGTACTTC
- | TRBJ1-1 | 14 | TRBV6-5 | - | CASSYDTVNTEAFF | TGTGCCAGCAGTTACGACACGGTGAACACTGAAGCTTTCTTT
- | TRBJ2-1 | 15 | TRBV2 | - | CASRFLPHANNEQFF | TGTGCCAGCAGGTTCCTTCCCCACGCTAACAATGAGCAGTTCTTC
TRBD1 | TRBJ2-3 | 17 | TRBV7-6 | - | CASSPRRWTGAGDTQYF | TGTGCCAGCAGCCCCAGACGATGGACAGGAGCAGGAGATACGCAGTATTTT
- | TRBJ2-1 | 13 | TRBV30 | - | CAWNDGSLNEQFF | TGTGCCTGGAATGACGGGAGTCTGAATGAGCAGTTCTTC
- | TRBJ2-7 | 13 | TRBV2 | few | CASNSGLSYEQYF | TGTGCCAGCAACAGCGGCCTCTCCTACGAGCAGTACTTC
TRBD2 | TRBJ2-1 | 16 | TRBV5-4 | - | CASSLDGGRAYNEQFF | TGTGCCAGCAGCTTGGACGGGGGGAGGGCCTACAATGAGCAGTTCTTC
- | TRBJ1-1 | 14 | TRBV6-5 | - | CASSYVSGNTEAFF | TGTGCCAGCAGTTACGTTTCAGGGAACACTGAAGCTTTCTTT
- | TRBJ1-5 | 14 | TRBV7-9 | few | CASNRDYSNQPQHF | TGTGCCAGCAACAGAGATTATAGCAATCAGCCCCAGCATTTT
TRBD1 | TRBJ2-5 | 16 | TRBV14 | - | CASSQTDRGRGETQYF | TGTGCCAGCAGCCAAACGGACAGGGGGCGCGGAGAGACCCAGTACTTC
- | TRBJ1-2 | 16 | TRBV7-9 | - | CASTPRGTRQPYGYTF | TGTGCCAGCACCCCCCGGGGGACCCGACAACCGTATGGCTACACCTTC
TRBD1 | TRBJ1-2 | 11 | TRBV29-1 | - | CSAGTGQGYTF | TGCAGCGCTGGGACAGGGCAAGGCTACACCTTC